This T cell receptor beta chain was obtained from a study of vaccination and CD4 T cells after COVID-19. Study details: Post-COVID draws came a median approximately 94 days after diagnosis (range 35 to 161). Stimulation used overlapping spike peptides from SARS-CoV-2, HCoV-NL63, HCoV-OC43 and HCoV-229E.

At the Johns Hopkins FTIC core, DNA taken from cultured CD4+ T cells was sequenced by way of the Oncomine TCR Beta short-read assay. TCRdb fed the PCR reads into MiXCR, producing one record per CDR3 protein. The data hold about 21,000 distinct CDR3 sequences, with 46% observed a single time. Stated time point: late sampling 161 to 241 days after vaccination in three convalescent patients. Treatment specified: approximately nine-day PBMC culture with coronavirus spike peptide pools or control peptides (ViraFEST assay). First, ViraFEST expanded antigen-specific T cells with peptide pools, and next it sequenced the TCRs. Days 3 and 7 saw half the medium replaced with fresh IL-2 medium. Losses at the gene ends were 1 base for V and 5 bases for J; bases not matched to a gene: 1. Germline lookup yields CDR1 SGHTA and CDR2 FQGNSA. CDR3 length: 13 amino acids. By its share, this clonotype is medium-sized (0.01 to 0.1%). The target antigen is unknown.

The receptor was isolated from a human donor who had recovered from COVID-19. Sequencing was performed on CD4+ T cells from blood, cultured in vitro, taken about 7 months after SARS-CoV-2 vaccination. The chain links TRBV7-2 to TRBJ2-5; 7 bases match TRBD2. CDR3 coding DNA: TGTGCCAGCAGCTTAGGTAGCGGGGAGACCCAGTACTTC. Residues: CASSLGSGETQYF.